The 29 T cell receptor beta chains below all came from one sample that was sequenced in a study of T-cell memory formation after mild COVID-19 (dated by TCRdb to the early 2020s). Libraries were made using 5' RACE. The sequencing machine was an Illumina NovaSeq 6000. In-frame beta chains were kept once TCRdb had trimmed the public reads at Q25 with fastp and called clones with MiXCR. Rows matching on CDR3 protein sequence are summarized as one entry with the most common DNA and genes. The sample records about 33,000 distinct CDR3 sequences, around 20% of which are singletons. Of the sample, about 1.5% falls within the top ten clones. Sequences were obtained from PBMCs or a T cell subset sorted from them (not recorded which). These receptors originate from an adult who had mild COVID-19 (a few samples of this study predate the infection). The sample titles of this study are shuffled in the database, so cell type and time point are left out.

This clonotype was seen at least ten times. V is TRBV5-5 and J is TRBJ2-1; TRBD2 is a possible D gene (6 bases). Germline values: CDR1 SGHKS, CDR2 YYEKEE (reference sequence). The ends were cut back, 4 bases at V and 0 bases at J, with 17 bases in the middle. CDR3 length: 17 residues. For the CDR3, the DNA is TGTGCCAGCAGCGGGGGAGGTCCAGCGGTCTCCTACAATGAGCAGTTCTTC. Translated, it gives CASSGGGPAVSYNEQFF.

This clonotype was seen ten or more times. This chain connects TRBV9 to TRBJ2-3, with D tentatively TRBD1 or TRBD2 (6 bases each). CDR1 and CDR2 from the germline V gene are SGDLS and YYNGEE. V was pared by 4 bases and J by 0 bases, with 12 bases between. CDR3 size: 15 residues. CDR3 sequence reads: CASSYSGASTDTQYF. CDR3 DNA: TGTGCCAGCAGCTACTCGGGGGCTAGCACAGATACGCAGTATTTT.

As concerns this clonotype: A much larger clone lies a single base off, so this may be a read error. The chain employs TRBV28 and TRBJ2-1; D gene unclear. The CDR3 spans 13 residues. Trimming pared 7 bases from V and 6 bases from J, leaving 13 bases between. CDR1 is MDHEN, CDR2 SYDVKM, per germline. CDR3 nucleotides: TGTGCCAGCATCTCGTTCACCTTCAATGAGCAGTTCTTC. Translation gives CASISFTFNEQFF.

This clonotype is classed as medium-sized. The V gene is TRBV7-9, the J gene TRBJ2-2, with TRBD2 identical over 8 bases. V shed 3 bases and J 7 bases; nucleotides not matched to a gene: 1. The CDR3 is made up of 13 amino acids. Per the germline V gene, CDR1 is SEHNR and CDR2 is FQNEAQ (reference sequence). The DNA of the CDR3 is TGTGCCAGCAGCTTGACTAGCGTCGGGGAGCTGTTTTTT. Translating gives CASSLTSVGELFF.

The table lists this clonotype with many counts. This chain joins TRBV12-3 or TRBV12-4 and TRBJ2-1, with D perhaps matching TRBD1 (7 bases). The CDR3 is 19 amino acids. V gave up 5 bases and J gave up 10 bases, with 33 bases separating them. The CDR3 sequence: CASSPPPGQIGGRLREQFF. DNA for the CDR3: TGTGCCAGCAGTCCCCCCCCGGGACAGATCGGGGGACGGCTACGCGAGCAGTTCTTC.

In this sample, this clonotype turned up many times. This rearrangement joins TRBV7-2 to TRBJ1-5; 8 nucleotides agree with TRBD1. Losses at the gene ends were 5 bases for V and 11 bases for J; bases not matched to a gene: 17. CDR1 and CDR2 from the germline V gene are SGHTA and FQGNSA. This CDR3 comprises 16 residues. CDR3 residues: CASSPLGTGVPSTQHF. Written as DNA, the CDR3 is TGTGCCAGCAGCCCTCTGGGGACAGGAGTGCCGTCAACCCAGCATTTT.

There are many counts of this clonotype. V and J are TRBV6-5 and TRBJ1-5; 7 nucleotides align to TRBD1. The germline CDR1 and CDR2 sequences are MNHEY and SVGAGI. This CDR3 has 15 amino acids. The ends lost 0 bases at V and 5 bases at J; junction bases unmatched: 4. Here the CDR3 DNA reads TGTGCCAGCAGTTACTCACAGGGGTTGGATCAGCCCCAGCATTTT. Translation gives CASSYSQGLDQPQHF.

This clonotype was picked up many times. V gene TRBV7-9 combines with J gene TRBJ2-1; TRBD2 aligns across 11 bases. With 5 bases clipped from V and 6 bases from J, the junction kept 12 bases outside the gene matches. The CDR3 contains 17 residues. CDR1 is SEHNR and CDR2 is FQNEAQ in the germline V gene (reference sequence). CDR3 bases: TGTGCCAGCAGCCCCCGACTAGCGGGACAACTGAGCAATGAGCAGTTCTTC. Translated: CASSPRLAGQLSNEQFF.

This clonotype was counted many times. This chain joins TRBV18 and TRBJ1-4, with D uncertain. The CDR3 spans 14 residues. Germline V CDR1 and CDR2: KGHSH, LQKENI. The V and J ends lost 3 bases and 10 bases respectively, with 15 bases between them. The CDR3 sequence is CASSPGGQVGKLFF. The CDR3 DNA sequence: TGTGCCAGCTCACCGGGAGGGCAGGTTGGAAAACTGTTTTTT.

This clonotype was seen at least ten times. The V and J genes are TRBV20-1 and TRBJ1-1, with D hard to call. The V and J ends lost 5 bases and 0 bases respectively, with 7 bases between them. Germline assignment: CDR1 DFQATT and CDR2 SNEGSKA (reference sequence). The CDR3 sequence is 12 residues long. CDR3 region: CSAQLMNTEAFF. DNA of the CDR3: TGCAGTGCTCAACTTATGAACACTGAAGCTTTCTTT.

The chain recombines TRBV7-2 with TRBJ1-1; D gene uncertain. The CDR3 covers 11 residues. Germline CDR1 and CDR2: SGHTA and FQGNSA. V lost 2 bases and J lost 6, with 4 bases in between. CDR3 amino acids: CASSLTPEAFF. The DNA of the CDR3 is TGTGCCAGCAGCTTAACTCCTGAAGCTTTCTTT. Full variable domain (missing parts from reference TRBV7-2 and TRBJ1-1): GAGVSQSPSNKVTEKGKDVELRCDPISGHTALYWYRQSLGQGLEFLIYFQGNSAPDKSGLPSDRFSAERTGGSVSTLTIQRTQQEDSAVYLCASSLTPEAFFGQGTRLTVV.

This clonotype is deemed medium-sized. CDR3 loop: CASSSNGQPDTQYF. The CDR3 DNA follows: TGTGCCAGCAGTTCCAACGGACAACCAGATACGCAGTATTTT. This chain links TRBV27 with TRBJ2-3; D is possibly TRBD1 (5 bases). Germline CDR1 and CDR2: MNHEY and SMNVEV (reference sequence). V was shortened by 4 bases and J by 4 bases, with 12 bases between the two germline ends. CDR3 length equals 14 residues.

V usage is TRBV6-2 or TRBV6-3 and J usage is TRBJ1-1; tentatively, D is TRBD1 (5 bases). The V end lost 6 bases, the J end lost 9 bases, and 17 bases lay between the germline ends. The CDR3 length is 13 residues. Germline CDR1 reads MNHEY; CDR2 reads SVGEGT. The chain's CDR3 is CASSFGVGTQAFF. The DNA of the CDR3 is TGTGCCAGCAGCTTCGGGGTGGGGACCCAAGCTTTCTTT.

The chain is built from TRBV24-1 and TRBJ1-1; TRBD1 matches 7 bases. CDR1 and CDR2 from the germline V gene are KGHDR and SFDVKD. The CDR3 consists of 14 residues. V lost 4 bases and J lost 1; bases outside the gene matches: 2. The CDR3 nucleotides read TGTGCCACCAGTGACAGGGGGTCGAACACTGAAGCTTTCTTT. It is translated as CATSDRGSNTEAFF.

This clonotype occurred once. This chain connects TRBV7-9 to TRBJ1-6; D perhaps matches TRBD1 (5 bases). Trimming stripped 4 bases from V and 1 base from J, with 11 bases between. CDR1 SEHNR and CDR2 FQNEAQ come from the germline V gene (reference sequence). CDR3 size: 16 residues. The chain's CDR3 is CASSSTWGSYNSPLHF. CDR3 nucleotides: TGTGCCAGCAGCTCCACCTGGGGGTCCTATAATTCACCCCTCCACTTT. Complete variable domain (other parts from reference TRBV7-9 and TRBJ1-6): DTGVSQNPRHKITKRGQNVTFRCDPISEHNRLYWYRQTLGQGPEFLTYFQNEAQLEKSRLLSDRFSAERPKGSFSTLEIQRTEQGDSAMYLCASSSTWGSYNSPLHFGNGTRLTVT.

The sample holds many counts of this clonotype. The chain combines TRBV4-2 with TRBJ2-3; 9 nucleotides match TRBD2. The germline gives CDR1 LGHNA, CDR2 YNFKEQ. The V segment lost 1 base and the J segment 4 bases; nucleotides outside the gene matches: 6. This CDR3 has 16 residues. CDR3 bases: TGTGCCAGCAGCCAAGTGGGCGGGAGGGCCTCAGATACGCAGTATTTT. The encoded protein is CASSQVGGRASDTQYF.

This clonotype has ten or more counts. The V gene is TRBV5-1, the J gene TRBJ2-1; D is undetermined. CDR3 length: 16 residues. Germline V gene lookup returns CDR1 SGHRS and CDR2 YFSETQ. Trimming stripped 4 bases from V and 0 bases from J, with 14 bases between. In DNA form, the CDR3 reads TGCGCCAGCAGCAGCGCCGGGCGGAGCTCCTACAATGAGCAGTTCTTC. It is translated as CASSSAGRSSYNEQFF. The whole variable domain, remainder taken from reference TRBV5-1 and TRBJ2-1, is KAGVTQTPRYLIKTRGQQVTLSCSPISGHRSVSWYQQTPGQGLQFLFEYFSETQRNKGNFPGRFSGRQFSNSRSEMNVSTLELGDSALYLCASSSAGRSSYNEQFFGPGTRLTVL.

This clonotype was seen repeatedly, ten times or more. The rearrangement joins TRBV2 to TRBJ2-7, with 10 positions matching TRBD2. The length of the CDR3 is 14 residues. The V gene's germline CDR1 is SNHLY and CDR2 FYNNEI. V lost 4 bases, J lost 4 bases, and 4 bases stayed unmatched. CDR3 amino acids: CASSGLAGVYEQYF. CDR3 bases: TGTGCCAGCAGTGGTCTAGCGGGGGTTTACGAGCAGTACTTC.

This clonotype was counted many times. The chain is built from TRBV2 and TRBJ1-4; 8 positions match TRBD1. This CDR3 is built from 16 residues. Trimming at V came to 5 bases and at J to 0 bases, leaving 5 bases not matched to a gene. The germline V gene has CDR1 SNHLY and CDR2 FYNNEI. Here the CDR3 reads CASSTGTGATNEKLFF. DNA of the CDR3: TGTGCCAGCAGTACCGGGACAGGTGCAACTAATGAAAAACTGTTTTTT.

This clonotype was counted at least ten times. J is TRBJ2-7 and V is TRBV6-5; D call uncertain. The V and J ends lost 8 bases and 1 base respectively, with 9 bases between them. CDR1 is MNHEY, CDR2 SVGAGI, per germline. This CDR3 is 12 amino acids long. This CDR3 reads CASGVASYEQYF. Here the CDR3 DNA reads TGTGCCAGCGGCGTAGCATCCTACGAGCAGTACTTC.

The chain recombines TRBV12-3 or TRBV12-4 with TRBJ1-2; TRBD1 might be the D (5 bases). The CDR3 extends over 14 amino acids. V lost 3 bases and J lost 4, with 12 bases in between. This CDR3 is CASSFRGGFYGYTF. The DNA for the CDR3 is TGTGCCAGCAGTTTCCGGGGCGGCTTCTATGGCTACACCTTC.

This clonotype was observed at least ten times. In nucleotides, the CDR3 is TGTGCCAGCAGTCCCGGGACAGGGACCACCGGGGAGCTGTTTTTT. Residues: CASSPGTGTTGELFF. The gene calls are TRBV12-3 or TRBV12-4 and TRBJ2-2, with 9 bases lining up with TRBD1. CDR3 length: 15 amino acids. V dropped 5 bases and J dropped 4; count of bases not matched to a gene: 5.

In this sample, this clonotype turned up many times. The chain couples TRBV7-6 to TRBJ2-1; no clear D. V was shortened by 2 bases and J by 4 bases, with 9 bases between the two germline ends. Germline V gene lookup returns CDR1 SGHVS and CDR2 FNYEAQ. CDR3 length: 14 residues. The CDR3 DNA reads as TGTGCCAGCAGCTTACTCGGGCCATACAATGAGCAGTTCTTC. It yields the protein CASSLLGPYNEQFF.

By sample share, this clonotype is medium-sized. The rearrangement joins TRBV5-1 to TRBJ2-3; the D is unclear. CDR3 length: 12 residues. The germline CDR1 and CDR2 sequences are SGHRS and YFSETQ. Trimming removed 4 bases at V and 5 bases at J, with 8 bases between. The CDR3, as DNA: TGCGCCAGCAGCACCAGAGAAGATACGCAGTATTTT. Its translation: CASSTREDTQYF.

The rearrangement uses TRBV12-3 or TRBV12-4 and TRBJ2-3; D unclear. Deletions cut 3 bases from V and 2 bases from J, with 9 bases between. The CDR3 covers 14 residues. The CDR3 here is CASSFWASTDTQYF. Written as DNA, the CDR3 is TGTGCCAGCAGTTTCTGGGCTTCCACAGATACGCAGTATTTT.

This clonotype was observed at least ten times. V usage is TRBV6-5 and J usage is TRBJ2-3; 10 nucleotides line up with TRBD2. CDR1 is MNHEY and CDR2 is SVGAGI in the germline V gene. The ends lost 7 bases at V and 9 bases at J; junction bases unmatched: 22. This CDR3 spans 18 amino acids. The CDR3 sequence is CASNIGDWKSGRAGTQYF. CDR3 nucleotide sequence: TGTGCCAGCAACATCGGTGATTGGAAAAGCGGGAGGGCCGGGACGCAGTATTTT.

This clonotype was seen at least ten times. Here the CDR3 DNA reads TGTGCCAGTATCCAGCGCTCTGGGGCCAACGTCCTGACTTTC. As protein: CASIQRSGANVLTF. The chain couples TRBV19 to TRBJ2-6; no definite D call. The CDR3 spans 14 residues. CDR1 and CDR2 from the germline V gene are LNHDA and SQIVND (reference sequence). Trimming shortened V by 7 bases and J by 0 bases, and 7 bases separated the two germline ends.

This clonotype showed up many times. The CDR3 region is CASRPHIREPMNTEAFF. The DNA of the CDR3 is TGCGCCAGCAGGCCGCACATTCGGGAGCCAATGAACACTGAAGCTTTCTTT. The chain recombines TRBV4-1 with TRBJ1-1; the D is unclear. Germline-derived CDR1 and CDR2 are MGHRA and YSYEKL. V gave up 6 bases and J gave up 0 bases, with 20 bases separating them. The CDR3 extends over 17 amino acids.

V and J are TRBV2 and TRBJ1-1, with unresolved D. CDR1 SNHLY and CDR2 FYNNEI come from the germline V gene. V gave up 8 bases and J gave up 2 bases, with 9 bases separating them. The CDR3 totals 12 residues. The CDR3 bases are TGTGCCAGCGGTACGACAAACACTGAAGCTTTCTTT. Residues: CASGTTNTEAFF.